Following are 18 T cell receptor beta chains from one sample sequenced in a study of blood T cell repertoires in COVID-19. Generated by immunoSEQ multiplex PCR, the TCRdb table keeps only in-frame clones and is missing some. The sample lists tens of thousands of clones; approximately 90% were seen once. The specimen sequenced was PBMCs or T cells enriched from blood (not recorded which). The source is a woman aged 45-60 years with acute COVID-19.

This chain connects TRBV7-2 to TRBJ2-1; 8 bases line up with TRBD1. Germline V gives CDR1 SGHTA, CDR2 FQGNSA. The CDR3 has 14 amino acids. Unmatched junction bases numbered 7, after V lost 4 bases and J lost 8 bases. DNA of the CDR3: TGTGCCAGCAGCTCCGGGACAGGCGCCCATGAGCAGTTCTTC. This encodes CASSSGTGAHEQFF.

The CDR3 reads CASSFGVSAGELFF. The CDR3 bases are TGTGCCAGCAGCTTCGGGGTATCGGCCGGGGAGCTGTTTTTT. The chain is built from TRBV7-8 and TRBJ2-2; D is perhaps TRBD2 (5 bases). This CDR3 has 14 residues. V lost 3 bases, J lost 6 bases, and 11 bases lay in between. The germline CDR1 and CDR2 sequences are SGHVS and FQNEAQ.

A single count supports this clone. This chain's CDR3 is CASSSPGRHSYEQYF. The CDR3 DNA sequence: TGTGCCAGCAGTTCTCCCGGGAGGCACTCCTACGAGCAGTACTTC. The V call is TRBV6-6, the J call TRBJ2-7; 7 nucleotides align to TRBD2. The ends lost 4 bases at V and 0 bases at J; junction bases unmatched: 6. This CDR3 is built from 15 residues. Germline assignment: CDR1 MNHNY and CDR2 SVGAGI (reference sequence).

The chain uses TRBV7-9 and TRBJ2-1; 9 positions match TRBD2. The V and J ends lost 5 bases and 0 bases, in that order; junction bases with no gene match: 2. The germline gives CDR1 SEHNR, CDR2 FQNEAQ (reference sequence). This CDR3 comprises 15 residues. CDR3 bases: TGTGCCAGCAGCCTTAGCGGGAGCTCCTACAATGAGCAGTTCTTC. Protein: CASSLSGSSYNEQFF.

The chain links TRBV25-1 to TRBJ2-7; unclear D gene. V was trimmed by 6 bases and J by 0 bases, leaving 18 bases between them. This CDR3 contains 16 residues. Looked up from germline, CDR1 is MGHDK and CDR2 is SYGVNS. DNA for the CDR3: TGTGCCAGCAGAAGGAGTTTCGGGTACCCCTCCTACGAGCAGTACTTC. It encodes CASRRSFGYPSYEQYF.

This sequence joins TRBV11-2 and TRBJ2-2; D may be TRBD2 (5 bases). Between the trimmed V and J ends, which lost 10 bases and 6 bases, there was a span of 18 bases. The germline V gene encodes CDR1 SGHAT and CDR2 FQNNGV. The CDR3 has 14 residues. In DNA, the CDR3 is TGTGCCACCAGTAGGGATGAGGGATCCGGGGAGCTGTTTTTT. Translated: CATSRDEGSGELFF.

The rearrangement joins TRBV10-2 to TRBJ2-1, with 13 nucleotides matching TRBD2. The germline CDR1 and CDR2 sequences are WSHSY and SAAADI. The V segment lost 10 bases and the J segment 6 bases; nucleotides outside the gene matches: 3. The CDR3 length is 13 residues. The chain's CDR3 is CAIGLAGANEQFF. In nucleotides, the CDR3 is TGCGCCATCGGACTAGCGGGAGCCAATGAGCAGTTCTTC.

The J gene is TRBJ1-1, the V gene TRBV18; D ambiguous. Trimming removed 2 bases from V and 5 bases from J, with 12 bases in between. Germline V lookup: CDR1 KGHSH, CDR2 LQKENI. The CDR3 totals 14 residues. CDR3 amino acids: CASSPTSGWTEAFF. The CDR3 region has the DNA TGTGCCAGCTCACCAACATCGGGGTGGACTGAAGCTTTCTTT.

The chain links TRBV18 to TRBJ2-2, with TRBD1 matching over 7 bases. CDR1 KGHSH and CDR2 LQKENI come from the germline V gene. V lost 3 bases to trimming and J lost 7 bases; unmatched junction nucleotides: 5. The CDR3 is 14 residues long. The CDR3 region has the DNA TGTGCCAGCTCACCGGCGACAGGGATCGGGGAGCTGTTTTTT. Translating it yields CASSPATGIGELFF.

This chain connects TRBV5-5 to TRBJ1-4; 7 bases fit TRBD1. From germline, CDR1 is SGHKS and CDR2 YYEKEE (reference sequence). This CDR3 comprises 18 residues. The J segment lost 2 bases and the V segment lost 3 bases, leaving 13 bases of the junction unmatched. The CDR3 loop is CASSSTPGAGGTNEKLFF. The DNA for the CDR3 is TGTGCCAGCAGCTCAACCCCGGGGGCAGGGGGGACTAATGAAAAACTGTTTTTT.

The CDR3 DNA reads as TGTGCCAGCAAGGGACAGTCGTCCTACAATGAGCAGTTCTTC. This sequence encodes CASKGQSSYNEQFF. V is TRBV11-3 and J is TRBJ2-1, with 7 nucleotides matching TRBD1. The germline V gene has CDR1 SGHNT and CDR2 YENEEA. This CDR3 contains 14 residues. J lost 1 base, V lost 7 bases, and 4 bases had no gene match.

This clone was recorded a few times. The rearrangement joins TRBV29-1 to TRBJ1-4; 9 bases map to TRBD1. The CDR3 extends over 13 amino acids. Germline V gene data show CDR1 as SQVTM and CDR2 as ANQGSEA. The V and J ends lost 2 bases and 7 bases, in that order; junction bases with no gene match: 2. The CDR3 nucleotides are TGCAGCGTTGAAAAGGACAGGGGTGAAAAACTGTTTTTT. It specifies CSVEKDRGEKLFF.

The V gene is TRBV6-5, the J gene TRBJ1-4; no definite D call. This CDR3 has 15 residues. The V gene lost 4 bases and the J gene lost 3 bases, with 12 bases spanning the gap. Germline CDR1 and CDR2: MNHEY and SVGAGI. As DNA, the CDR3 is TGTGCCAGCAGTTCCTTTGGGCAGGCTAATGAAAAACTGTTTTTT. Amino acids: CASSSFGQANEKLFF.

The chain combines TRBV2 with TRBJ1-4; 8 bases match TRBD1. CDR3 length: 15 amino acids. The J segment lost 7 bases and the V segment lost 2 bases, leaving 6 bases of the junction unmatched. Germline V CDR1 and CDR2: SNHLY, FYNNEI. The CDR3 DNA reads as TGTGCCAGCAGTGAAATGCAGGGGGCAGGTGAAAAACTGTTTTTT. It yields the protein CASSEMQGAGEKLFF. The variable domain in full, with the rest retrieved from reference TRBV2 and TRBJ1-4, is EPEVTQTPSHQVTQMGQEVILRCVPISNHLYFYWYRQILGQKVEFLVSFYNNEISEKSEIFDDQFSVERPDGSNFTLKIRSTKLEDSAMYFCASSEMQGAGEKLFFGSGTQLSVL.

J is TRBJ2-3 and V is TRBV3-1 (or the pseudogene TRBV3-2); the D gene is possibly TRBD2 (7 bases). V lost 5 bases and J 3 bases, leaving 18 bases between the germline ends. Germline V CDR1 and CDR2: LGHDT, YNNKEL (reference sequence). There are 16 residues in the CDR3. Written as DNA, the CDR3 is TGTGCCAGCAGCACCCCCCGAGCGGGACATACAGATACGCAGTATTTT. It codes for CASSTPRAGHTDTQYF.

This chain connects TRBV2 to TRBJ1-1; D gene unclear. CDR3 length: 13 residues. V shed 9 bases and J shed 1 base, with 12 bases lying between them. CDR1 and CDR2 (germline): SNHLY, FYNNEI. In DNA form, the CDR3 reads TGTGCCAGTGCGGATCAAGGGAACACTGAAGCTTTCTTT. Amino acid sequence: CASADQGNTEAFF. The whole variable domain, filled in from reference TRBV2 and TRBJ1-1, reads EPEVTQTPSHQVTQMGQEVILRCVPISNHLYFYWYRQILGQKVEFLVSFYNNEISEKSEIFDDQFSVERPDGSNFTLKIRSTKLEDSAMYFCASADQGNTEAFFGQGTRLTVV.

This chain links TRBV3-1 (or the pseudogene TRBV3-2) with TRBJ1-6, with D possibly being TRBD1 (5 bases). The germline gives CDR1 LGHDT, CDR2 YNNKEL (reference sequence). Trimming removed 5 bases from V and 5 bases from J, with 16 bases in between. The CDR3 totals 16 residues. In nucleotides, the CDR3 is TGTGCCAGCAGCAAAACAGATCCGGGGGATAATTCACCCCTCCACTTT. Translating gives CASSKTDPGDNSPLHF.

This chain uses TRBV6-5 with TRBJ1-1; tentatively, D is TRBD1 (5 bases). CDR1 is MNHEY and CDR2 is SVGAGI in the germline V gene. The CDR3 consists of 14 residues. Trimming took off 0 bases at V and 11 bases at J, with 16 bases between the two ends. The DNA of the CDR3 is TGTGCCAGCAGTTACTCCGGGACTTCTAGGGAGGCTTTCTTT. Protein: CASSYSGTSREAFF.